Below, one TCR beta chain is given with its context. The target antigen is unknown. This sample is part of a study of shared clonotypes between healthy human individuals. Study in general: There were three CD4 naive, three CD4 memory, two CD8 naive and one CD8 memory plates per donor. Study-level findings and limits: Having only a few donors restricted how much genetic and exposure-history diversity was captured.

CDR3 length: 14 amino acids. Germline CDR1 and CDR2: ENHRY and SYGVKD. The V segment lost 10 bases and the J segment 6 bases; nucleotides outside the gene matches: 10. Several immunoSEQ plates held equal portions of the genomic DNA taken from each subset. Sorted-subset replicate PCRs used 150 to 200 ng of genomic DNA. This amount corresponded to about 30,000 T cell genomes. Sequenced by immunoSEQ multiplex PCR; TCRdb stores in-frame clones only, minus some. The table lists around 1.6 million clones, under 99% of them singletons, with roughly 0.45% in the top ten. The V call is TRBV10-3, the J call TRBJ2-4, with 9 bases that match TRBD1. The receptor comes from a man aged 30 to 45 in good health. The sample was naive CD4+ T cells sorted from blood. The subset denotes: CD45RA+ positively selected. Here the CDR3 reads CATEQGAGRNIQYF. The CDR3 DNA reads as TGTGCCACAGAACAGGGGGCAGGGAGAAACATTCAGTACTTC.